The T cell receptor (beta chain) under discussion was sequenced for a study of cytomegalovirus exposure and HLA in healthy donors (dated by TCRdb to the late 2010s). Regarding the research as a whole: According to an earlier analysis of around 600 of the donors, about 179 million T cells yielded over 100 million unique TCR beta sequences and about 300 Gb of sequence data. Donor age, sex, ethnicity and CMV serostatus were compiled alongside the repertoire data. An earlier analysis of several hundred of the donors used high-throughput TCR beta sequencing to judge whether each TCR beta V gene segment behaved as functional or pseudogenic. Using immunosequencing, the study profiled T cell repertoires from 500 to 800 subjects and related those repertoires to cytomegalovirus serostatus. Every repertoire in the discovery cohort had been generated on one and the same sequencing platform. A separate validation cohort of about 110 different subjects was used in addition to the approximately 610-subject first cohort. To study patterns of TCR occurrence, a later analysis re-analyzed previously published TCR beta repertoires from 700 or so donors and added high-resolution HLA genotyping. Among the roughly 400 genotyped donors, around 81% belonged to the genetic ancestry cluster associated with self-reported Caucasian donors. To predict cytomegalovirus infection status, the study combined high-throughput TCR immunosequencing, statistical association of individual TCRs with disease status, and machine learning. Rather than using new phenotypic data, the later analysis identified candidate immune exposures from TCR beta sequences and from how often those sequences occurred across donors. Across 398 genotyped donors of the cohort, an average of roughly 250,000 unique TCR beta nucleotide sequences per donor were sequenced, and approximately 19% of those sequences were non-productive. Genome-wide SNP genotypes for about 60% of the roughly 670 donors were used in a later genetic analysis, which treated that subset as a discovery cohort. Typing coverage varied by locus: roughly 620-640 donors for A, B, C, DRB1 and DQB1; more than 500 for DQA1; more than 600 for DPA1; approximately 450 for DPB1. Roughly 300 gigabases of sequencing data and approximately 80 million unique TCR sequences were included in an early release covering about 600 HLA-typed donors. The aim of the study was to test whether cataloging public T cell receptors could identify signatures of past pathogen exposure. HLA typing included class I and class II loci at four-digit resolution. Five DR-DQ haplotypes were treated as single units for association and clustering because of strong linkage in the cohort. The paper's findings and limits, for the study overall: In a later analysis, the rate of TCR association differed among HLA loci, with DRB1 alleles having the most associated TCRs and HLA-C alleles having the fewest. According to a later analysis, parvovirus B19, influenza, CMV and Epstein-Barr virus appeared linked to several top co-occurrence clusters. Because HLA typing was unavailable for some donors at each locus, only the typed subset was used in association tests. Most CMV-associated TCR beta chains appeared to be HLA-restricted in a later analysis, and the HLA associations seemed to be driven largely by CMV exposure. This cohort had only TCR beta chains sequenced, and the lack of alpha or paired-chain data limited which features could be detected. An association between a missense DCLRE1C variant and V-gene and J-gene trimming of TCR beta chains was found in a later genetic analysis and replicated in an independent cohort. In both the original and validation cohorts, the classifier was reported to diagnose cytomegalovirus status with high specificity and sensitivity. Because the 87-base-pair reads could not distinguish some IMGT-functional V segments, including TRBV6-2 and TRBV6-3, those segments were excluded. Presence/absence analyses assumed roughly uniform sequencing depth across donors, an assumption that may not hold. The authors suggested that the approach could potentially be extended to other disease states and immunological phenotypes. An earlier analysis of around 540 of the donors showed that most TCR beta V segments appeared in productive rearrangements either about 87% or about 30% of the time, which broadly matched IMGT annotations. A total of fewer than 200 TCR beta chains were listed by the study as associated with cytomegalovirus. Compared with the approximately 700-donor mean, donors in an Asian-associated ancestry cluster had fewer N-insertions in productive TCRs, according to a later genetic analysis. While some public TCRs were present in many individuals, most TCR sequences turned up only very rarely across donors. In vitro tests confirmed that a few of the cytomegalovirus-associated TCR beta chains recognize cytomegalovirus antigens. Linkage disequilibrium might explain the correlated functional status among segregating V segments, but an unknown experimental factor could not be ruled out. When HLA alleles, especially DR and DQ, strongly co-occurred, attributing TCR associations to individual alleles was difficult. In a later analysis, HLA-associated TCR beta chains were found to be more clonally expanded and to have lower generation probabilities than equally common non-associated chains. Because counts were too low, some 17 rarely observed V segments, including chromosome 9 orphons, were left out of the earlier analysis of a few hundred of the donors. A further reported finding was that TCR beta sequences accurately predicted the HLA-A and HLA-B alleles for most subjects in the first cohort. CMV serostatus was the only immune exposure information available for the cohort. A cluster of highly shared sequence variants was judged likely to represent a technical artifact of the sequencing pipeline. At a false discovery rate of 0.05, a later analysis linked 15,000 to 20,000 TCR beta sequences to specific HLA alleles.

Including the terminal cysteine and phenylalanine, the CDR3 comprises 15 residues. Only the CDR3 portion is preserved as DNA: 45 bases, with reading frame beginning at the first base. From a lookup of the germline V gene, CDR1 and CDR2 are SGHTS and YDEGEE. V is reduced by 0 bases and J by 1 base, leaving a spacing of 10 bases between them. The library was made by the immunoSEQ multiplex PCR assay. For the multiplex PCR, a mixture combining 60 forward primers for TCR Vbeta segments and 13 reverse primers for TCR Jbeta segments was used. The CDR3 region of rearranged TCR beta genes was amplified from genomic DNA with a multiplex PCR assay. On the Illumina HiSeq System, the amplified TCR beta libraries were sequenced as 87-base-pair reads. The paper's processing steps were these. In a later analysis, around 80 million unique TCR beta chains were counted across the 666 repertoires, and approximately 11 million of these chains were shared by at least two donors. Raw reads were error-corrected and collapsed into unique sequences with a nearest-neighbor algorithm that merged closely related sequences to remove PCR and sequencing errors. V, D and J gene segments were assigned by aligning CDR3 sequences to IMGT reference sequences. Each retained sequence needed at least a six-nucleotide match to both a V gene segment and a J gene segment. A rearrangement counted as productive if the CDR3 had no stop codons and remained in frame with V and J, and every other rearrangement counted as non-productive. CDR3 was defined by IMGT convention, running from the second conserved V-encoded cysteine to the conserved J-encoded phenylalanine. The earlier analysis of around 640 of the donors excluded sequences that lacked an unambiguous match to a single V gene segment. An earlier analysis of several hundred of the donors classified V segments as functional when productive rearrangements were above 56.7% and as segregating when the standard deviation between donors was above 5%. A statistical classification framework was built for diagnosing cytomegalovirus status from the catalog of TCR beta chain sequences. In a later analysis, TCR nucleotide sequences were compared against IMGT/GENE-DB human TR gene sequences so that V and J genes could be assigned. A later analysis assigned CDR3 sequences and most-parsimonious VDJ recombination scenarios with the TCRdist pipeline. In a later analysis, each TCR beta chain was defined by its CDR3 amino acid sequence together with its V-gene family, and reads without a unique V-gene family were excluded. As a way to deal with suspected cross-contamination and a sequencing artifact, a later analysis dropped more than 500 nucleotide sequences that were highly shared and had low generation probability. A later analysis calculated a clonal expansion index for each public chain from normalized within-repertoire ranks of inferred template counts. A later analysis computed generation probabilities with a VDJ recombination model fitted to out-of-frame rearrangements, and checked the results against IGoR. Hypergeometric tests were used in a later analysis to score TCR-TCR, TCR-HLA and TCR-CMV co-occurrence, with a repertoire-size bias correction applied to the TCR pairs. To estimate false discovery rates, a later analysis permuted the HLA or CMV assignments 20 times. In a later analysis, co-occurring TCRs were grouped using DBSCAN, with TCRdist sequence similarity added in when clustering inside HLA-allele-positive subsets. Co-occurrence clustering excluded repertoires with fewer than 30,000 or more than 120,000 public chains, plus five with anomalous nucleotide sharing. As stored in TCRdb, this immuneACCESS dataset retains in-frame rearrangements with V and J assigned. A fraction of the clones does not appear; measured against another copy, unresolved V genes explain less than half of the discrepancy, and the remainder lacks a known reason. Clonal size and the V and J genes are those of that table, whereas D and trimming came from the DNA. The sample table contains roughly 160,000 clones; only one count was recorded for 87% of them. Of the sample, under 0.95% is held by the ten largest clones.

Regarding this clone: The antigen it binds to is not known. Base qualities are not provided; no much larger clone lies one nucleotide away.

The cohort was made up of approximately 670 healthy bone marrow donors. All cohort members were sampled while nominally healthy, although unrecorded immune exposures were likely present. The donor tested CMV seronegative and was one of the 352 seronegative cohort members. A peripheral blood sample was collected from each donor, and TCR beta sequencing was performed on peripheral blood mononuclear cells. The Qiagen DNeasy Blood Extraction Kit was used to extract genomic DNA from the blood cell samples. The chain was built from TRBV5-8 and TRBJ2-5; the best D guess is TRBD1, with 5 bases matching. Material for sequencing was PBMCs. The TCR was taken from a woman in her twenties or thirties in good health and CMV-seronegative. The CDR3 protein is CASSLGQGFQETQYF. Here is the DNA: TGTGCCAGCAGCTTGGGGCAGGGATTCCAAGAGACCCAGTACTTC.